This TCR beta chain was obtained from a study of blood T cell repertoires in COVID-19. Germline loops: CDR1 GTSNPN, CDR2 SVGIG (reference sequence). The CDR3 spans 17 residues. V gave up 1 base and J gave up 0 bases; unmatched junction bases: 9. Sequencing was performed with immunoSEQ multiplex PCR; in TCRdb, only in-frame clones are kept and a portion is missing. Here the sample spans roughly 260,000 clones, around 90% being singletons. Sequencing was carried out using peripheral blood. The TCR sequence derives from a person aged 18-30 years with COVID-19, enrolled during active disease. V is TRBV30 and J is TRBJ1-3; 7 bases align to TRBD1. Here the CDR3 DNA reads TGTGCCTGGAGTGCCCGGGACAGCAGAGCCTCTGGAAACACCATATATTTT. It yields the protein CAWSARDSRASGNTIYF.